These 20 T cell receptor beta chains originate from one sample sequenced in a study of blood T cell repertoires in COVID-19. The protocol was immunoSEQ multiplex PCR, while the TCRdb copy is restricted to in-frame clones and leaves out a portion. This sample has approximately 99,000 clones, with 80% to 90% found just once. The sequencing sample was made of peripheral blood. These receptors were collected from a human donor in a cohort sampled during active COVID-19.

The CDR3: CASILRLGAEETQYF. The CDR3 DNA reads TGTGCCAGCATTCTCCGCCTAGGGGCGGAAGAGACCCAGTACTTC. The V and J genes are TRBV2 and TRBJ2-5; possible D gene TRBD1, 5 bases. The germline V gene has CDR1 SNHLY and CDR2 FYNNEI. The V and J ends lost 7 bases and 3 bases respectively, with 18 bases between them. The CDR3 spans 15 residues.

The rearrangement uses TRBV21-1 and TRBJ1-2. TRBV21-1 is deemed a pseudogene. The CDR3 length is 14 residues. The CDR3 sequence is CASSKRRDNYGYTF. CDR3 DNA: TGTGCCAGCAGCAAAAGGAGAGATAACTATGGCTACACCTTC.

The chain carries TRBV14 and TRBJ2-1; 14 bases are shared with TRBD2. V lost 3 bases and J lost 10; bases outside the gene matches: 11. The CDR3 is made up of 17 amino acids. The V gene's germline CDR1 is SGHDN and CDR2 FVKESK. CDR3 bases: TGTGCCAGCAGCCAGCTCGGGACTAGCGGGAGCCGGCGGGAGCAGTTCTTC. This sequence encodes CASSQLGTSGSRREQFF.

The V gene is TRBV6-5, the J gene TRBJ2-7; TRBD2 aligns across 7 bases. Germline trimming cut 2 bases from V and 3 bases from J; bases unmatched to any gene: 4. The CDR3 runs to 14 residues. Per the germline V gene, CDR1 is MNHEY and CDR2 is SVGAGI. The CDR3 nucleotides read TGTGCCAGCAGTTACGGGGGGAGGGTCTACGAGCAGTACTTC. Protein sequence: CASSYGGRVYEQYF.

The J gene is TRBJ2-7, the V gene TRBV2, with D tentatively TRBD2 (5 bases). Germline CDR1 SNHLY, CDR2 FYNNEI. Deletions cut 7 bases from V and 5 bases from J, with 18 bases between. The CDR3 has 14 amino acids. The CDR3 protein is CASNYRRDLNEQYF. In DNA form, the CDR3 reads TGTGCCAGCAACTACCGACGGGATCTCAACGAGCAGTACTTC.

The CDR3 reads CASSFSVDGFGELFF. CDR3 nucleotide sequence: TGTGCCAGCAGTTTTAGCGTCGATGGGTTCGGGGAGCTGTTTTTT. The genes are TRBV27 and TRBJ2-2, with D perhaps matching TRBD2 (5 bases). CDR1 and CDR2 from the germline V gene are MNHEY and SMNVEV (reference sequence). CDR3 size: 15 residues. V was pared by 3 bases and J by 7 bases, with 15 bases between.

This rearrangement joins TRBV13 to TRBJ2-7; no reliable D call. This CDR3 has 12 amino acids. From germline, CDR1 is PRHDT and CDR2 FYEKMQ (reference sequence). The V end lost 6 bases, the J end lost 0 bases, and 6 bases lay between the germline ends. The CDR3 region is CASRGPSYEQYF. The CDR3 nucleotides are TGTGCCAGCAGGGGCCCCTCCTACGAGCAGTACTTC.

This rearrangement joins TRBV7-8 to TRBJ2-7; possibly TRBD1 for D (6 bases). V was clipped by 1 base and J by 7 bases, with 17 bases between them. The germline V gene encodes CDR1 SGHVS and CDR2 FQNEAQ. There are 15 residues in the CDR3. The CDR3 reads CASSLVLGAEGEQYF. The DNA of the CDR3 is TGTGCCAGCAGCTTAGTTTTGGGGGCTGAGGGAGAGCAGTACTTC.

The chain couples TRBV5-6 to TRBJ1-6; 9 bases are shared with TRBD1. CDR1 and CDR2 from the germline V gene are SGHDT and YYEEEE. The CDR3 spans 12 residues. V lost 7 bases to trimming and J lost 9 bases; unmatched junction nucleotides: 2. The CDR3 here is CASGTGSSPLHF. Written as DNA, the CDR3 is TGTGCCAGCGGGACAGGGAGTTCACCCCTCCACTTT.

This clone has a handful of counts. This rearrangement joins TRBV5-1 to TRBJ1-5; the D is unclear. The V end was cut by 5 bases, the J end by 7 bases, with 16 bases between. From germline, CDR1 is SGHRS and CDR2 YFSETQ. This CDR3 spans 14 amino acids. CDR3 coding DNA: TGCGCCAGCAGTTCAATTCGGCGGAAGCAGCCCCAGCATTTT. This sequence encodes CASSSIRRKQPQHF.

This rearrangement joins TRBV6-1 to TRBJ2-7, with 7 bases fitting TRBD2. The CDR3 contains 15 residues. V shed 2 bases, J shed 1 base, and the junction held 5 bases outside the gene matches. Germline V gene lookup returns CDR1 MNHNS and CDR2 SASEGT. CDR3 sequence (DNA): TGTGCCAGCAGTGAACTGGGGACTAATTCCTACGAGCAGTACTTC. This sequence encodes CASSELGTNSYEQYF.

As concerns this clone: The same CDR3 is also encoded by other DNA sequences in this sample. The chain employs TRBV16 and TRBJ2-5, with D perhaps TRBD2 (5 bases). With 4 bases removed from V and 2 bases from J, the gap between germline ends came to 11 bases. Germline CDR1 is KGHSY and CDR2 is FQNENV. The CDR3 is 14 residues long. The CDR3 sequence is CASSRERLQETQYF. CDR3 in DNA: TGTGCCAGCAGCCGCGAACGACTACAAGAGACCCAGTACTTC.

The V gene is TRBV4-1, the J gene TRBJ1-1; no definite D call. V gave up 3 bases and J gave up 8 bases, with 22 bases separating them. In germline, CDR1 is MGHRA, CDR2 YSYEKL. CDR3 length equals 16 residues. CDR3 amino acids: CASSHRGGWGGGEAFF. The CDR3 DNA reads TGCGCCAGCAGCCATAGAGGAGGGTGGGGAGGAGGAGAAGCTTTCTTT.

The chain recombines TRBV18 with TRBJ2-7, with D hard to call. The V and J ends lost 2 bases and 2 bases respectively, with 10 bases between them. This CDR3 region has 14 residues. Germline-derived CDR1 and CDR2 are KGHSH and LQKENI. The CDR3 bases are TGTGCCAGCTCACCAGGTGCAGGAACCTACGAGCAGTACTTC. As protein: CASSPGAGTYEQYF.

V and J are TRBV7-9 and TRBJ2-7; maybe TRBD2 (5 bases). The V and J ends lost 6 bases and 2 bases respectively, with 14 bases between them. The CDR3 contains 14 residues. Germline-derived CDR1 and CDR2 are SEHNR and FQNEAQ (reference sequence). Here the CDR3 reads CASSFPGRTYEQYF. The CDR3 DNA sequence: TGTGCCAGCAGTTTTCCGGGAAGAACCTACGAGCAGTACTTC.

The chain joins TRBV5-1 to TRBJ1-1; 7 bases agree with TRBD1. The CDR3 runs 15 residues. Germline V lookup: CDR1 SGHRS, CDR2 YFSETQ. Trimming cost V 6 bases and J 2 bases; bases outside gene matches: 10. CDR3 sequence reads: CASIPRTGENTEAFF. CDR3 DNA sequence: TGCGCCAGCATCCCCCGGACAGGAGAAAACACTGAAGCTTTCTTT.

The J gene is TRBJ1-1, the V gene TRBV4-1; D remains unclear. The V and J ends lost 2 bases and 1 base respectively, with 8 bases between them. Per the germline V gene, CDR1 is MGHRA and CDR2 is YSYEKL. CDR3 size: 14 residues. Written as DNA, the CDR3 is TGCGCCAGCAGCCAACTGACAAAGAACACTGAAGCTTTCTTT. Translated, it gives CASSQLTKNTEAFF.

This chain joins TRBV7-8 and TRBJ2-3; 8 nucleotides agree with TRBD1. The germline V gene encodes CDR1 SGHVS and CDR2 FQNEAQ. This CDR3 is built from 16 residues. V lost 5 bases and J lost 3; bases outside the gene matches: 10. As DNA, the CDR3 is TGTGCCAGCAGCGCTTGGACAGGGTGGGATACAGATACGCAGTATTTT. It is translated as CASSAWTGWDTDTQYF.

The CDR3 region is CSVPGTGENTEAFF. In DNA, the CDR3 is TGCAGCGTTCCCGGGACAGGCGAGAACACTGAAGCTTTCTTT. This rearrangement joins TRBV29-1 to TRBJ1-1, with 8 bases fitting TRBD1. Germline loops: CDR1 SQVTM, CDR2 ANQGSEA. The ends lost 5 bases at V and 1 base at J; junction bases unmatched: 6. The CDR3 loop spans 14 amino acids.

As DNA, the CDR3 is TGTGCCAGCCTAGGGGGGGACTATGGCTACACCTTC. Protein sequence: CASLGGDYGYTF. This chain links TRBV25-1 with TRBJ1-2, with D perhaps TRBD1 (6 bases). V lost 8 bases, J lost 3 bases, and 10 bases lay in between. CDR3 length: 12 residues. Germline loops: CDR1 MGHDK, CDR2 SYGVNS.